The 14 T cell receptor beta chains below come from one sample, sequenced in a study of CD8+CD57+ T cells in acquired aplastic anemia. Genomic DNA acted as the template from which TCR beta VDJ combination and CDR3 sequence profiling were carried out. TCRdb reanalysed the reads using MiXCR and keeps one entry per CDR3 protein. The table shows about 180,000 distinct CDR3 sequences, with approximately 46% occurring only once. The source material was sorted CD4+, CD8+, or CD8+CD57+ T cells (not recorded which) from PBMCs. The source is a human donor in good health.

This clonotype was seen many times. This sequence joins TRBV12-5 and TRBJ1-1, with 12 bases matching TRBD1. The CDR3 consists of 16 residues. V lost 11 bases and J lost 5; bases outside the gene matches: 15. From germline, CDR1 is LGHNT and CDR2 FRNRAP. Written as DNA, the CDR3 is TGTGCTGCATCCGTGGGGACAGGGGGCGCGGGGACTGAAGCTTTCTTT. The encoded protein is CAASVGTGGAGTEAFF.

Details on this clonotype: At one of its ends the junction is not consistent with the germline gene, which may arise from a read error. The chain has TRBV6-1 and TRBJ1-3; D is ambiguous. Germline V gene sequence: CDR1 MNHNS, CDR2 SASEGT. The CDR3 loop spans 15 amino acids. This CDR3 is CASREDRSSGNTIYF. CDR3 nucleotides: TGTGCCAGCAGGGAAGACCGGAGCTCTGGAAACACCATATATTTT.

There are many counts of this clonotype. Its ends do not fully match the called genes, so a read error is possible. The chain carries TRBV7-7 and TRBJ2-2; tentatively, D is TRBD2 (6 bases). CDR3 length: 14 amino acids. Per germline, CDR1 SSHAT and CDR2 FNYEAQ (reference sequence). CDR3 DNA sequence: TGTGCTAGCAGGAGGGGTCAGAACACCGGGGAGCTGTTTTTT. It is translated as CASRRGQNTGELFF.

V usage is TRBV6-1 and J usage is TRBJ1-4; TRBD1 matches at 8 bases. V shed 7 bases and J 10 bases; nucleotides not matched to a gene: 8. Germline assignment: CDR1 MNHNS and CDR2 SASEGT. The CDR3 has 13 residues. The CDR3 region is CASNTGGRVKLFF. The CDR3 DNA reads as TGTGCCAGCAATACAGGGGGAAGGGTAAAACTGTTTTTT.

The sample holds many counts of this clonotype. This sequence joins TRBV20-1 and TRBJ2-7; 8 nucleotides line up with TRBD1. J gave up 5 bases and V 0 bases, and 3 bases lay outside the gene matches. Germline CDR1 DFQATT, CDR2 SNEGSKA (reference sequence). This CDR3 is built from 13 residues. CDR3 protein: CSARDGQGHEQYF. CDR3 DNA: TGCAGTGCTAGAGATGGACAGGGCCACGAGCAGTACTTC.

This clonotype was recorded once. The genes are TRBV2 and TRBJ1-6; 9 bases are a match to TRBD1. The CDR3 consists of 16 residues. Per the germline V gene, CDR1 is SNHLY and CDR2 is FYNNEI. With V trimmed by 6 bases and J by 5 bases, 8 bases remained unmatched. This chain's CDR3 is CASSKTGGRDNSPLHF. The CDR3 coding sequence is TGTGCCAGCAGCAAGACAGGGGGTCGAGATAATTCACCCCTCCACTTT. Variable domain in full (rest from reference TRBV2 and TRBJ1-6): EPEVTQTPSHQVTQMGQEVILRCVPISNHLYFYWYRQILGQKVEFLVSFYNNEISEKSEIFDDQFSVERPDGSNFTLKIRSTKLEDSAMYFCASSKTGGRDNSPLHFGNGTRLTVT.

This clonotype was counted many times. This sequence joins TRBV14 and TRBJ2-7, with D perhaps TRBD1 (6 bases). Trimming shortened V by 1 base and J by 0 bases, and 10 bases separated the two germline ends. The CDR3 covers 15 residues. Germline V gene sequence: CDR1 SGHDN, CDR2 FVKESK. The CDR3 loop is CASSQVGQSSYEQYF. Here the CDR3 DNA reads TGTGCCAGCAGCCAAGTAGGACAGTCCTCCTACGAGCAGTACTTC. Together with reference TRBV14 and TRBJ2-7, the CDR3 gives the full variable domain: EAGVTQFPSHSVIEKGQTVTLRCDPISGHDNLYWYRRVMGKEIKFLLHFVKESKQDESGMPNNRFLAERTGGTYSTLKVQPAELEDSGVYFCASSQVGQSSYEQYFGPGTRLTVT.

V and J are TRBV7-2 and TRBJ2-7; 7 positions match TRBD2. The CDR3 length is 18 residues. The germline V gene has CDR1 SGHTA and CDR2 FQGNSA. With 0 bases clipped from V and 1 base from J, the junction kept 12 bases outside the gene matches. This CDR3 is CASSLAQASGAQSYEQYF. The CDR3 region has the DNA TGTGCCAGCAGCTTAGCGCAGGCTAGCGGAGCCCAATCCTACGAGCAGTACTTC.

In its sample, this clonotype was seen many times. The gene calls are TRBV24-1 and TRBJ2-5; D may be TRBD2 (6 bases). Germline-derived CDR1 and CDR2 are KGHDR and SFDVKD. The CDR3 extends over 14 amino acids. Trimming removed 4 bases at V and 5 bases at J, with 13 bases between. The CDR3 bases are TGTGCCACCAGTGACCCGACTAGTTTGGAGACCCAGTACTTC. It specifies CATSDPTSLETQYF.

On this clonotype itself: The germline gene is not matched at one end of the junction; a read error may be the cause. The chain is built from TRBV19 and TRBJ2-3, with D possibly being TRBD1 (5 bases). The CDR3 runs to 13 residues. CDR1 and CDR2 (germline): LNHDA, SQIVND (reference sequence). CDR3 amino acids: CASTRSQGTAWNF. CDR3 nucleotides: TGTGCCAGTACGAGGTCCCAGGGTACCGCGTGGAATTTT.

The chain couples TRBV29-1 to TRBJ2-7; D gene ambiguous. CDR3 length: 12 residues. Trimming shortened V by 4 bases and J by 1 base, and 8 bases separated the two germline ends. In germline, CDR1 is SQVTM, CDR2 ANQGSEA. The CDR3: CSVVGFSYEQYF. The CDR3 DNA is TGCAGCGTTGTTGGGTTTTCCTACGAGCAGTACTTC.

The CDR3 bases are TGTGCCAGCAGTCTGATACAGGGGTCTGAAGCTTTCTTT. It translates to CASSLIQGSEAFF. The chain uses TRBV5-4 and TRBJ1-1, with 7 positions matching TRBD1. Germline CDR1 is SGHNT and CDR2 is YYREEE (reference sequence). The V and J ends lost 5 bases and 6 bases, in that order; junction bases with no gene match: 7. CDR3 length: 13 amino acids.

In its sample, this clonotype was seen a few times. The V and J genes are TRBV19 and TRBJ2-5; D is uncertain. The V and J ends lost 8 bases and 3 bases respectively, with 10 bases between them. Looked up from germline, CDR1 is LNHDA and CDR2 is SQIVND (reference sequence). The CDR3 loop spans 12 amino acids. The DNA for the CDR3 is TGTGCCAGTCGCCAAGGGAAAGAGACCCAGTACTTC. This translates into CASRQGKETQYF.

V and J are TRBV29-1 and TRBJ2-5; D remains ambiguous. This CDR3 region has 10 residues. The V and J ends lost 4 bases and 3 bases respectively, with 3 bases between them. The germline gives CDR1 SQVTM, CDR2 ANQGSEA. This chain's CDR3 is CSVGEETQYF. In nucleotides, the CDR3 is TGCAGCGTTGGGGAAGAGACCCAGTACTTC. The whole variable domain, remainder taken from reference TRBV29-1 and TRBJ2-5, is SAVISQKPSRDICQRGTSLTIQCQVDSQVTMMFWYRQQPGQSLTLIATANQGSEATYESGFVIDKFPISRPNLTFSTLTVSNMSPEDSSIYLCSVGEETQYFGPGTRLLVL.